The 8 T cell receptor beta chains given below trace back to one sample, sequenced in a study of CD8+ T cells in alopecia areata. Extraction and reverse transcription of RNA yielded cDNA as the sequencing template. Assay used: immunoSEQ multiplex PCR; TCRdb lists only in-frame clones, some missing. The sample lists approximately 30,000 clones; roughly 53% were seen once. Sequenced sample: NKG2D-high CD8+ T cells sorted from blood. These receptors were collected from a human donor with alopecia areata.

This chain joins TRBV7-3 and TRBJ1-5, with D unresolved. This CDR3 comprises 16 residues. Trimming removed 5 bases from V and 3 bases from J, with 17 bases in between. CDR1 is SGHTA, CDR2 FQGTGA, per germline. Written as DNA, the CDR3 is TGTGCCAGCAGCCGTGCCTCGTCGGGGATCAATCAGCCCCAGCATTTT. It specifies CASSRASSGINQPQHF.

This clone was counted between two and nine times. This chain links TRBV11-3 with TRBJ2-5; TRBD1 agrees at 8 bases. TRBJ2-7 matches the DNA end more closely, so the J call is doubtful. The CDR3 runs 15 residues. Germline V lookup: CDR1 SGHNT, CDR2 YENEEA. CDR3 in amino acids: CASSPPDRADSEQYF. As DNA, the CDR3 is TGTGCCAGCAGCCCCCCGGACAGGGCCGACAGCGAGCAGTACTTC.

The chain uses TRBV5-1 and TRBJ2-7; TRBD1 agrees at 9 bases. V was pared by 0 bases and J by 3 bases, with 7 bases of the junction left unmatched. From germline, CDR1 is SGHRS and CDR2 YFSETQ. CDR3 length equals 16 residues. The CDR3 loop is CASSLGPGQGIYEQYF. CDR3 nucleotide sequence: TGCGCCAGCAGCTTGGGGCCGGGACAGGGCATCTACGAGCAGTACTTC.

V is TRBV4-1 and J is TRBJ2-2, with 11 bases identical to TRBD2. CDR1 is MGHRA and CDR2 is YSYEKL in the germline V gene. V lost 6 bases to trimming and J lost 5 bases; unmatched junction nucleotides: 2. The CDR3 covers 14 residues. CDR3 loop: CASRRTSGTGELFF. CDR3 coding DNA: TGCGCCAGCAGGCGGACTAGCGGGACCGGGGAGCTGTTTTTT.

This chain connects TRBV29-1 to TRBJ2-7, with TRBD1 matching 10 bases. There are 13 residues in the CDR3. Trimming cost V 5 bases and J 4 bases; bases outside gene matches: 5. Germline V gene lookup returns CDR1 SQVTM and CDR2 ANQGSEA. CDR3 nucleotides: TGCAGCGTTTTCGGACAGGGGGGATACGAGCAGTACTTC. Translation: CSVFGQGGYEQYF.

The chain joins TRBV29-1 to TRBJ1-2, with 8 positions matching TRBD1. After removal of 3 bases from V and 3 bases from J, the junction contained 9 bases not matched to a gene. Germline lookup yields CDR1 SQVTM and CDR2 ANQGSEA. There are 15 residues in the CDR3. The DNA of the CDR3 is TGCAGCGTTGAGGGCCCAGGGGGCAAGTACTATGGCTACACCTTC. This codes for CSVEGPGGKYYGYTF.

The chain employs TRBV5-1 and TRBJ2-2, with D possibly matching TRBD2 (7 bases). The CDR3 extends over 19 amino acids. V lost 0 bases, J lost 0 bases, and 18 bases lay in between. Germline V CDR1 and CDR2: SGHRS, YFSETQ. The CDR3 spells CASSLALLGGAANTGELFF. DNA of the CDR3: TGCGCCAGCAGCTTGGCCCTCCTAGGGGGGGCCGCGAACACCGGGGAGCTGTTTTTT.

As for this clone: One end of the junction does not line up with germline, which may come from a read error. The V call is TRBV5-6, the J call TRBJ2-7; the match to TRBD1 covers 10 bases. Per the germline V gene, CDR1 is SGHDT and CDR2 is YYEEEE. The CDR3 is 13 amino acids. The CDR3 bases are TGTGCCAGCAGCCCCGGGACAGGGGTACCGTTACTGTTC. Translation gives CASSPGTGVPLLF.